This T cell receptor beta chain was recorded in a study of immune cell composition in non-small cell lung cancer. Normal lung was sampled as far from the tumour as possible, at least 3 cm. Here immunoSEQ multiplex PCR was the method, and the copy in TCRdb shows in-frame clones only, minus some. The profile covers about 6,600 clones, with around 77% appearing a single time and approximately 6% taken by the ten largest. Per the germline V gene, CDR1 is SGHVS and CDR2 is FNYEAQ. The ends were cut back, 8 bases at V and 2 bases at J, with 12 bases in the middle. This CDR3 contains 13 residues. The sequence derives from a human donor with non-small cell lung cancer. The gene calls are TRBV7-6 and TRBJ2-5; D perhaps matches TRBD2 (6 bases). Sequences were obtained from non-adjacent lung tissue. This chain's CDR3 is CASSPGTQETQYF. CDR3 in DNA: TGTGCCAGCTCCCCCGGGACTCAAGAGACCCAGTACTTC.